This T cell receptor (beta chain) was identified during a study of control samples from healthy donors and cancer patients. Profiling relied on immunoSEQ multiplex PCR, and the TCRdb table lists in-frame clones only, not all of them. Altogether 130,000 or so clones are present, around nine tenths being singletons, with the ten largest covering roughly 2.6%. Germline CDR1 is SNHLY and CDR2 is FYNNEI. The germline V and J ends were trimmed by 7 bases and 6 bases, with 12 bases remaining between them. This CDR3 comprises 12 residues. Source material: blood. The TCR sequence derives from a man in his forties in good health. The chain couples TRBV2 to TRBJ2-5, with a possible D match to TRBD1 (6 bases). The CDR3 bases are TGTGCCAGCAACGGACAGTTCCAGACCCAGTACTTC. Protein product: CASNGQFQTQYF.